Detailed here is one T cell receptor beta chain. Its antigen remains undetermined. Base qualities are not recorded, but no much larger clone differs from it by a single base. These data originate in a study of PD-L1 blockade in urothelial cancer (TCRdb year 2017). For context, the study as a whole: Therapy was started in the mid-2010s for all patients, and atezolizumab 1,200 mg was administered intravenously every 3 weeks. A median of approximately 140,000 T cells and 80,000 or so unique TCRs was obtained from blood samples, and a median clonality of around 0.08 was observed. Pretreatment blood TCR-seq was available for fewer than 30 patients, at least one posttreatment blood collection was obtained for 25 or so patients, and tumor TCR-seq was available for 25 or so patients. About 90% of the roughly 29 patients were identified as males with urothelial cancer of bladder origin, and a prior smoking history was reported by 18 of 29 patients. In the same patients, whole exome sequencing and RNA sequencing of pretreatment tumors were performed in addition to TCR sequencing. An ECOG performance status of 0 or 1 was recorded for the patients, and 0 to 3 prior chemotherapy regimens had been received by the patients. Durable clinical benefit was achieved by nine patients and was not achieved by 20 patients. Progression-free survival longer than 6 months counted as durable clinical benefit, and TCR features were additionally tested against both progression-free and overall survival. Somatic, immune and clinical correlates of response to PD-L1 blockade with atezolizumab in urothelial cancer were the focus of an exploratory multi-omic analysis. Blood samples were analyzed 3 weeks after the start of treatment (second dose) and 6 weeks after the start of treatment. Pretreatment tumor samples, along with matched peripheral blood serially collected before and after atezolizumab treatment, were subjected to TCR sequencing.

The investigation overall reported the following: Improved progression-free and overall survival was associated with having pretreatment peripheral blood TCR clonality below the median. Because of the small sample size (n ≈ 29) and the many exploratory analyses performed, the results are intended to be regarded as hypothesis-generating. Greater expansion of tumor-associated TCR clones in peripheral blood 3 weeks after the start of treatment was observed in patients with durable benefit (n of about 24, p = 0.022).

The label giving this sample's time point can be read as: pretreatment peripheral blood. The cohort comprised 30 or so patients with locally advanced or metastatic urothelial carcinoma treated at Memorial Sloan Kettering on a trial protocol. Peripheral blood mononuclear cells were collected pretreatment and during treatment, at between 1 and 8 total time points per patient. The Qiagen DNeasy Blood extraction kit was used to purify genomic DNA from total PBMCs and tumor samples. PBMCs were collected pretreatment and during treatment, and were isolated and stored as previously described. To estimate absolute template abundance from read counts, synthetic TCR analog templates were spiked into each PCR. TCRbeta CDR3 regions were amplified from genomic DNA with bias-controlled V and J gene primers using the immunoSEQ assay. Sequencing of rearranged TCRbeta segments was performed at approximately 20X coverage. The study's processing was this. Clustering was used to correct sequencing errors, and CDR3s were annotated against IMGT so that V, D and J genes could be assigned. Downstream analyses used only productive TCRbeta rearrangements, leaving out any out-of-frame or stop-codon sequences. To compute clonality, Shannon entropy was normalized by the log of the number of unique productive sequences and then subtracted from one. Clones differing between time points or between blood and tumor were identified by Fisher's exact test with Benjamini-Hochberg correction at adjusted p below 0.01. This immuneACCESS table, as held by TCRdb, lists in-frame sequences with V and J called but not all clones. Of the missing ones, under half trace to an unresolved V gene in checked studies; the others have no known cause. The V and J calls and clone size come from that table; D and trimming were worked out from the DNA. The sample records around 100,000 clones, around 87% of which are singletons. The top ten constitute more than 1.5% of the sample.

The source material was PBMCs, sampled around atezolizumab (anti-PD-L1) treatment. The sequence was obtained from a man aged 55 to 70 with urothelial cancer.

The CDR3 region has the sequence CASSQEQESWAGELFF. The DNA is TGTGCCAGCAGCCAAGAACAGGAGTCTTGGGCCGGGGAGCTGTTTTTT. This receptor chain uses TRBV4-2 and TRBJ2-2, with TRBD1 tentatively as D gene (5 bases match). Including cysteine and phenylalanine, the CDR3 has 16 amino acids. The read is trimmed to its CDR3 DNA, 48 bases read in frame from base 1. At the junction V is shortened by 0 bases and J by 6 bases, with 14 bases in between. Reading the germline V gene gives CDR1 LGHNA and CDR2 YNFKEQ.